This T cell receptor beta chain came from a study of T cells in Graves' hyperthyroidism and ophthalmopathy. Turning to the study itself: Peripheral blood sampling occurred at initial diagnosis, before any treatment.

Study-wide findings and caveats: Before onset, by a median of around six months, the model predicted ophthalmopathy.

From RNA transcripts, TCR beta CDR3 regions were amplified. When the TCR CDR3 underwent first-round RT-PCR, the HTBI primer set was used. One entry per CDR3 protein results from TCRdb running MiXCR on the multiplex PCR reads. There are hundreds of thousands of distinct CDR3 sequences in the sample; around 13% occur only once, and roughly an eighth lies in the top ten. For this clonotype: Its specificity is not known. A much bigger clone sits one base away, suggesting this may be a read error.

The CDR3 is made up of 14 amino acids. Germline-derived CDR1 and CDR2 are SGHTA and FQGNSA. Those patients with uncontrolled infection, other autoimmune disease, pregnancy or lactation were excluded. Extraction of PBMCs used 8 to 10 ml of fresh peripheral blood. The sequence was collected from a woman in her forties or fifties with Graves' ophthalmopathy. The chain carries TRBV7-2 and TRBJ1-1; 7 positions match TRBD1. Sequenced material: blood. The chain's CDR3 is CASSPTRGNTEALF. CDR3 in DNA: TGTGCCAGCAGCCCAACCAGGGGGAACACTGAAGCTCTCTTT.